This T cell receptor (beta chain) is drawn from a study of post-analysis software for immune sequencing data. Study conclusions and caveats: Diversity measured as normalized Chao1 was significantly lower in multiple sclerosis patients than in controls. Four or five TRBV segments occurring more often in patients than controls included TRBV5-6, TRBV5-1 and TRBV20-1.

Unique-molecular-identifier-tagged TCR beta cDNA libraries were used. One entry per CDR3 protein results from TCRdb running MiXCR on the PCR reads. The sample includes a few hundred thousand distinct CDR3 sequences, 34% of them seen just once. Concerning this clonotype itself: Its antigen is not identified.

V lost 3 bases and J 2 bases, leaving 15 bases between the germline ends. Germline V lookup: CDR1 SGHAT, CDR2 FQNNGV. The CDR3 consists of 16 residues. The receptor's source is a girl aged 2-17 years with multiple sclerosis. The rearrangement uses TRBV11-2 and TRBJ2-3; D possibly corresponds to TRBD2 (7 bases). Sequences were obtained from blood. CDR3 nucleotide sequence: TGTGCCAGCAGCTTTCGGGGGGCCTCTCTCACAGATACGCAGTATTTT. Translating gives CASSFRGASLTDTQYF.